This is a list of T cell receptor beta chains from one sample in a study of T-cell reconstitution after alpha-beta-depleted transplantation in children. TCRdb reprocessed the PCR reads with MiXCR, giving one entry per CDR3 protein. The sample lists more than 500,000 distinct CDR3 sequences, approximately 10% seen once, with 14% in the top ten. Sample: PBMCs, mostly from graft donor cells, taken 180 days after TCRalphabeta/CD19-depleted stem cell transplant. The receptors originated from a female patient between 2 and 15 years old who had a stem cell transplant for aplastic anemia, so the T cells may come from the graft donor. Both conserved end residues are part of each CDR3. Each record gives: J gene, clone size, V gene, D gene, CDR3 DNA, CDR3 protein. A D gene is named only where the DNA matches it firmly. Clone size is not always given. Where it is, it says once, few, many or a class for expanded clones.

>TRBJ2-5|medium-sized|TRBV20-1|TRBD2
TGCAGTGCCCCCCGACTAGCGGGAGTAGAGACCCAGTACTTC
CSAPRLAGVETQYF
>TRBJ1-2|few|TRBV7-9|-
TGTGCCAGCACCGCGAGCGAATCGAGTGGCTACACCTTC
CASTASESSGYTF
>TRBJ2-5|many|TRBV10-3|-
TGTGCCATCAGTGGTGGGACCGGGGGAAAAGAGACCCAGTACTTC
CAISGGTGGKETQYF
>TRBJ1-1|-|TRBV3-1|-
TGTGCCAGCAGCCAAGTCCTAACAATGAACACTGAAGCTTTCTTT
CASSQVLTMNTEAFF
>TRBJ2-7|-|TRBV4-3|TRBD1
TGCGCCAGCAGCCAGGTGACAGGGACCTACGAGCAGTACTTC
CASSQVTGTYEQYF
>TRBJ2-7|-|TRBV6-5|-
TGTGCCAGCAGCCGGACCCCATACGAGCAGTACTTC
CASSRTPYEQYF
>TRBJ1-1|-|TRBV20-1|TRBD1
TGCAGTGCTAAGGACAGGCCGAACACTGAAGCTTTCTTT
CSAKDRPNTEAFF
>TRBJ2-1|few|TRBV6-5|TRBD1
TGTGCCAGCAGTTACTCATGGGACAGGTACAATGAGCAGTTCTTC
CASSYSWDRYNEQFF
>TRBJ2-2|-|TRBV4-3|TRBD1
TGCGCCAGCAGCCAACACAGGACAGGGAACACCGGGGAGCTGTTTTTT
CASSQHRTGNTGELFF
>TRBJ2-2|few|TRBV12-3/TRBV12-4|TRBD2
TGTGCCAGCAGTCCCCCGGGACTAGCGAGGCCCAGGGGGTCCGGGGAGCTGTTTTTT
CASSPPGLARPRGSGELFF
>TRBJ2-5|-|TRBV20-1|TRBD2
TGCAGTGCTCCCCTAGCGGGAGGGGGAGAGACCCAGTACTTC
CSAPLAGGGETQYF
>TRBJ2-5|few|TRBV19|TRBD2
TGTGCCAGTAGTATGGGGACTAGCGAACAAGAGACCCAGTACTTC
CASSMGTSEQETQYF
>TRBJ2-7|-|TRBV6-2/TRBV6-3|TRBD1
TGTGCCAGCCGAAACCCGGGACAGGGCGTCCACGAGCAGTACTTC
CASRNPGQGVHEQYF
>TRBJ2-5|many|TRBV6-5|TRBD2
TGTGCCAGCAGTTACGGGAGGGAAGAAGAGACCCAGTACTTC
CASSYGREEETQYF
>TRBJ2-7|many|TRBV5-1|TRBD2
TGCGCCAGCAGCTTGGCGGGACTAGCGGGATACGAGCAGTACTTC
CASSLAGLAGYEQYF
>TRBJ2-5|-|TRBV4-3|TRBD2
TGCGCCAGCAGCCAAACTAGCGGAGCCCCGTTCCAAGAGACCCAGTACTTC
CASSQTSGAPFQETQYF
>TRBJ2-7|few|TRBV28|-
TGTGCCAGCAGGGAGCGGACCTACGAGCAGTACTTC
CASRERTYEQYF
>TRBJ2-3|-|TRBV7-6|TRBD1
TGTGCCAGCAGCTTACGCAGACAGGGGGATACGCAGTATTTT
CASSLRRQGDTQYF
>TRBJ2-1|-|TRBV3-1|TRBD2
TGTGCCACCTGCCAAGGGGAGGGCTCCTACAATGAGCAGTTCTTC
CATCQGEGSYNEQFF
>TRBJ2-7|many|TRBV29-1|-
TGCAGCGTTGGGGACGGTGCCTACGAGCAGTACTTC
CSVGDGAYEQYF
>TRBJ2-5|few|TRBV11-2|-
TGTGCCAGCAGCCCTGGGCTCCTCAAAGAGACCCAGTACTTC
CASSPGLLKETQYF
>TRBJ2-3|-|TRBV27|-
TGTGCCAGCAGTTTTGGATTAATGAGGTATTTT
CASSFGLMRYF
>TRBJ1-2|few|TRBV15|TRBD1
TGTGCCACCAGCGCCCGGACAGGGGCGCTCTATGGCTACACCTTC
CATSARTGALYGYTF
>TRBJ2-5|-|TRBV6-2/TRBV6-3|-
TGTGCCAGCAGTTACTCCTTCGTAGGACGCCAAGAGACCCAGTACTTC
CASSYSFVGRQETQYF
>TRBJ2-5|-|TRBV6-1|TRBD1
TGTGCCAGCAGTAAGGAGGACAGGGACCAAGAGACCCAGTACTTC
CASSKEDRDQETQYF
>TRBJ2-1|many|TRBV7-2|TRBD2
TGTGCCAGCAGCTTAGGGGACTACTGGCCCCACAATGAGCAGTTCTTC
CASSLGDYWPHNEQFF
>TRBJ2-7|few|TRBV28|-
TGTGCCAGCAGTTCTCCCCGTGCCTACGAGCAGTACTTC
CASSSPRAYEQYF
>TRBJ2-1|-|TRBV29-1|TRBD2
TGCAGCGTTGTCCCCGGCGCCGGGACTAGCGGGATGCCGCAGTTCTTC
CSVVPGAGTSGMPQFF
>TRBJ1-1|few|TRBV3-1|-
TGTGCCAGCAGCACCCACGGAAGGAACACTGAAGCTTTCTTT
CASSTHGRNTEAFF
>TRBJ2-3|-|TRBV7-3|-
TGTGCCAGCAGCTTAACTGACACCACAGATACGCAGTATTTT
CASSLTDTTDTQYF
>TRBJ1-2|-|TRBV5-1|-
TGCGCCAGCAGCCCTTTCGGGGATGGGTCTTGGTACACCTTC
CASSPFGDGSWYTF
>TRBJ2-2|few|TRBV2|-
TGTGCCAGCAGTGAGTCAGTGAACACCGGGGAGCTGTTTTTT
CASSESVNTGELFF
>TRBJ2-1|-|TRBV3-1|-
TGTGCCAGCAGCCACCCCAGAGGAGGGTTAGCCTCAGGGAGCTCCTACAATGAGCAGTTCTTC
CASSHPRGGLASGSSYNEQFF
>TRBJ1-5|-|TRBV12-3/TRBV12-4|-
TGTGCCAGCAGTTTTGTCTTGGGGGTATTCGGTCAGCCCCAGCATTTT
CASSFVLGVFGQPQHF
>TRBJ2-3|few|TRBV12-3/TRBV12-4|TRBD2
TGTGCCAGCAGTGATACTAGCGGGAGGGCCAAAACGCAGTATTTT
CASSDTSGRAKTQYF
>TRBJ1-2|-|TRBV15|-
TGTGCCACCAGCGGAGGGACGGCGGGCGACTATGGCTACACCTTC
CATSGGTAGDYGYTF
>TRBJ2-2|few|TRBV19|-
TGTGCCACCGGTTATCGGACCGGGGAGCTGTTTTTT
CATGYRTGELFF
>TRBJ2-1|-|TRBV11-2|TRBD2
TGTGCCAGCAGGCCGACTAGCGGGAGTGAGAATGAGCAGTTCTTC
CASRPTSGSENEQFF
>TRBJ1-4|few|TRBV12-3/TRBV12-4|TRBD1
TGTGCCAGCAGTTTCGGGACAGGGGAAGAAAAACTGTTTTTT
CASSFGTGEEKLFF
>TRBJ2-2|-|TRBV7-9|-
TGTGCCAGCAGCCCCGCAGGGAACACCGGGGAGCTGTCTTTT
CASSPAGNTGELSF
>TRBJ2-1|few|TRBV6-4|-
TGTGCCAGCAATAAGTGTAGGGTAGACTCCTACAATGAGCAGTTCTTC
CASNKCRVDSYNEQFF
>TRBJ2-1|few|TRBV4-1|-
TGCGCCAGCAGCCTTAGGACCGACAACTACAATGAGCAGTTCTTC
CASSLRTDNYNEQFF
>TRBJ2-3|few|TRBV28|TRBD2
TGTGCCAGCACCTATACGGCCCGGGAGGGGCAGTATTTT
CASTYTAREGQYF
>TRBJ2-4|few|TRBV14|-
TGTGCCAGCAGCCAAGGTGTCCGAAAAAACATTCAGTACTTC
CASSQGVRKNIQYF
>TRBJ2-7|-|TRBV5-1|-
TGCGCCAGCAGCTTGGATGGCAGGGTGGATTCCTACGAGCAGTACTTC
CASSLDGRVDSYEQYF
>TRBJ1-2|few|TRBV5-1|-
TGCGCCAGCAGCTCTACCCCGGCCTCCTACTATGGCTACACCTTC
CASSSTPASYYGYTF
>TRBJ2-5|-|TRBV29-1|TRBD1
TGCAGCGTTGACAGGGGGCTCGGGGAGACCCAGTACTTC
CSVDRGLGETQYF
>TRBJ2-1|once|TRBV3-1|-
TGTGCCAGCAGCCAAGGTGGGGCGCTTTCCTACAATGAGCAGTTCTTC
CASSQGGALSYNEQFF
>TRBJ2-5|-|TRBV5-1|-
TGCGCCAGCACAATTGGGTTTTCCCAAGAGACCCAGTACTTC
CASTIGFSQETQYF
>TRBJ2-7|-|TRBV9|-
TGTGCCAGCAGCGTGAGAGACACCTTCTACGAGCAGTACTTC
CASSVRDTFYEQYF
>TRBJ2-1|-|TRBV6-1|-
TGTGCCAGCAGCGGTGCGTGGGGTAGGGATTTCTACAATGAGCAGTTCTTC
CASSGAWGRDFYNEQFF
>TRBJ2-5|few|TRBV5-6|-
TGTGCCAGCAGCCTAAACGGAGGTCAAGAGACCCAGTACTTC
CASSLNGGQETQYF
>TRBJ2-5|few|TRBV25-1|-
TGTGCCAGCAGTCGAGACAATAAGCAAGAGACCCAGTACTTC
CASSRDNKQETQYF